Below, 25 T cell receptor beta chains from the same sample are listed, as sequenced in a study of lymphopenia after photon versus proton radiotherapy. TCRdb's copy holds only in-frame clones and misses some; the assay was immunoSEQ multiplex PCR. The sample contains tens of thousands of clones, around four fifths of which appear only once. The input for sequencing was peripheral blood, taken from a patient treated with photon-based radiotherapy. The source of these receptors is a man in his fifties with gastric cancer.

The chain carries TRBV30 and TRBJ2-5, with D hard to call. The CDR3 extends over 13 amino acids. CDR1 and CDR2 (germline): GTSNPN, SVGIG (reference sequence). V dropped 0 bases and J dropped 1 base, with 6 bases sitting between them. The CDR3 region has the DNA TGTGCCTGGAGTGTACAGATCCAAGAGACCCAGTACTTC. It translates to CAWSVQIQETQYF. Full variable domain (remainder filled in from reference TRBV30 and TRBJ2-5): SQTIHQWPATLVQPVGSPLSLECTVEGTSNPNLYWYRQAAGRGLQLLFYSVGIGQISSEVPQNLSASRPQDRQFILSSKKLLLSDSGFYLCAWSVQIQETQYFGPGTRLLVL.

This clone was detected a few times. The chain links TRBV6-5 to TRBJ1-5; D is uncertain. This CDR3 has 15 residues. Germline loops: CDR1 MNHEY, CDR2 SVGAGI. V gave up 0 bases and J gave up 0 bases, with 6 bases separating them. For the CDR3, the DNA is TGTGCCAGCAGTTACTCTTCAGCTAGCAATCAGCCCCAGCATTTT. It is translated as CASSYSSASNQPQHF.

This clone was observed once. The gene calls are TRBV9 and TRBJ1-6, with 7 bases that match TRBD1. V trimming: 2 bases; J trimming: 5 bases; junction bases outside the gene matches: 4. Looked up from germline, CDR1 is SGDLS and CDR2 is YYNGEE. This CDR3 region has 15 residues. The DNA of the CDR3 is TGTGCCAGCAGCGTCGACGACAGGGATAATTCACCCCTCCACTTT. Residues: CASSVDDRDNSPLHF.

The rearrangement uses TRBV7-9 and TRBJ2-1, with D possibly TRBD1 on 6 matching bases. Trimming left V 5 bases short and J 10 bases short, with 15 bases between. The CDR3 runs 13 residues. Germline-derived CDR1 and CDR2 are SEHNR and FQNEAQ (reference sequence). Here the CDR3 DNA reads TGTGCCAGCAGCCCCGGGACACCAAAAGAGCAGTTCTTC. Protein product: CASSPGTPKEQFF.

The CDR3 nucleotides are TGCAGCGTTGATTGCGATAGCATACAAAGTCGGGCCAACGTCCTGACTTTC. Its protein product is CSVDCDSIQSRANVLTF. The chain links TRBV29-1 to TRBJ2-6; no firm D call. Germline V gene lookup returns CDR1 SQVTM and CDR2 ANQGSEA. The V and J ends lost 3 bases and 5 bases respectively, with 20 bases between them. This CDR3 has 17 residues.

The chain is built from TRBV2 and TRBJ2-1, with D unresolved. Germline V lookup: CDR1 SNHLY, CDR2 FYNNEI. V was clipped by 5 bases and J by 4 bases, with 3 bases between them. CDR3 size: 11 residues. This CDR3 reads CASSTYNEQFF. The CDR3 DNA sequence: TGTGCCAGCAGTACTTACAATGAGCAGTTCTTC.

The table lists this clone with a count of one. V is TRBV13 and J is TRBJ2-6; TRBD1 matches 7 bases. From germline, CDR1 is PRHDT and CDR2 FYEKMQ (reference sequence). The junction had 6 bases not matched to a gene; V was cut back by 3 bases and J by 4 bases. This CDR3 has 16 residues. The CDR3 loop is CASSFQGVPGANVLTF. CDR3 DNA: TGTGCCAGCAGCTTCCAGGGGGTCCCCGGGGCCAACGTCCTGACTTTC.

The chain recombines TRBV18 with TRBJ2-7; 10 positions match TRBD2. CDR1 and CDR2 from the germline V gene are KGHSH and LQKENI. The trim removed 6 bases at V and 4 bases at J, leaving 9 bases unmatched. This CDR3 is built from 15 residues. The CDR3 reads CASSPGLAESYEQYF. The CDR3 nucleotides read TGTGCCAGCTCCCCAGGACTAGCGGAGAGTTACGAGCAGTACTTC.

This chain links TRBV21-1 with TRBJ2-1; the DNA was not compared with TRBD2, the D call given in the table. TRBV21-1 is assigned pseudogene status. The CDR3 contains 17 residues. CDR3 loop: CASSPGGAGDCYNEQFF. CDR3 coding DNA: TGTGCCAGCAGCCCAGGGGGAGCGGGAGATTGCTACAATGAGCAGTTCTTC.

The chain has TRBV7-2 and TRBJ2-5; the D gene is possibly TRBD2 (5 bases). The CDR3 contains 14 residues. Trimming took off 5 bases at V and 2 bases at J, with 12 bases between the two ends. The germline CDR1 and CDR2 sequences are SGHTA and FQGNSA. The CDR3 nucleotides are TGTGCCAGCAGCCGCGGACTGGTTCAAGAGACCCAGTACTTC. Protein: CASSRGLVQETQYF.

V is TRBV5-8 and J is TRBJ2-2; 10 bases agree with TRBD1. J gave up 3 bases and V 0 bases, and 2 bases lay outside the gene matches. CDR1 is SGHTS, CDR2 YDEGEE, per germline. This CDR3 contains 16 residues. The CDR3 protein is CASSLGGQGHTGELFF. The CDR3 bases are TGTGCCAGCAGCTTGGGGGGACAGGGGCACACCGGGGAGCTGTTTTTT. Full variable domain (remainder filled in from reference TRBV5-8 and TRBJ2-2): EAGVTQSPTHLIKTRGQQATLRCSPISGHTSVYWYQQALGLGLQFLLWYDEGEERNRGNFPPRFSGRQFPNYSSELNVNALELEDSALYLCASSLGGQGHTGELFFGEGSRLTVL.

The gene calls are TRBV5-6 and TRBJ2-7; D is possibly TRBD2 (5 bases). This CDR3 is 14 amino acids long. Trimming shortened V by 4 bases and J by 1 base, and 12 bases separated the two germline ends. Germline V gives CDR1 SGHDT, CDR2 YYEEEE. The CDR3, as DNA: TGTGCCAGCAGCCGTGAGGGTCTATCCTACGAGCAGTACTTC. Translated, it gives CASSREGLSYEQYF.

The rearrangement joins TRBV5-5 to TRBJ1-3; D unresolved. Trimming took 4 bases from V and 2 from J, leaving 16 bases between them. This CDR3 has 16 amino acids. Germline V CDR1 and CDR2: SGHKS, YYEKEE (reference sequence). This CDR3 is CASSPTGPPTGNTIYF. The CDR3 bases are TGTGCCAGCAGCCCGACCGGGCCCCCGACTGGAAACACCATATATTTT.

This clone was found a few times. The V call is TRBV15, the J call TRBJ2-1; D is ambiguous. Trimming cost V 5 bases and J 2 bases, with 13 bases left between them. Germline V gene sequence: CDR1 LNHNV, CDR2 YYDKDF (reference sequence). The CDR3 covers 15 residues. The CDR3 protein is CATSGRPVAYNEQFF. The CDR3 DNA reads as TGTGCCACCAGCGGGCGACCGGTCGCCTACAATGAGCAGTTCTTC.

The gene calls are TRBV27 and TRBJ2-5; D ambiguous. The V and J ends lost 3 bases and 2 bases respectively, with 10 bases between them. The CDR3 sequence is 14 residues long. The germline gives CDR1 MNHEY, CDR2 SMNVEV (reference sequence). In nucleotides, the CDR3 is TGTGCCAGCAGTTTGATCGGAGCGCAAGAGACCCAGTACTTC. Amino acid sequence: CASSLIGAQETQYF.

In DNA, the CDR3 is TGTGCCAGCACCAACTCTCTAACTTATCAAGAGACCCAGTACTTC. Amino acid sequence: CASTNSLTYQETQYF. The chain carries TRBV2 and TRBJ2-5; D unclear. Trimming removed 7 bases at V and 2 bases at J, with 17 bases between. Per the germline V gene, CDR1 is SNHLY and CDR2 is FYNNEI. The CDR3 totals 15 residues.

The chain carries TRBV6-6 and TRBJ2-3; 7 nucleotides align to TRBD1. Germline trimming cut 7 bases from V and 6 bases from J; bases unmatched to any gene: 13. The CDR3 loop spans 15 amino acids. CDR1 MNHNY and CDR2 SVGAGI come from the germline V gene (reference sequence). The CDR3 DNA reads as TGTGCCAGCACGACTCAACCAGGGGGAAGGGATACGCAGTATTTT. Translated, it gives CASTTQPGGRDTQYF.

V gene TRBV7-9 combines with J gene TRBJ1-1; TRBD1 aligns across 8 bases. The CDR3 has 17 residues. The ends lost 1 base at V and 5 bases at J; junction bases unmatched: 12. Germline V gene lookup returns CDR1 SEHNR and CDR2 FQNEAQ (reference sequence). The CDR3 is CASSLVSWQGAFTEAFF. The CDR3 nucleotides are TGTGCCAGCAGCTTAGTCTCCTGGCAGGGGGCTTTTACTGAAGCTTTCTTT.

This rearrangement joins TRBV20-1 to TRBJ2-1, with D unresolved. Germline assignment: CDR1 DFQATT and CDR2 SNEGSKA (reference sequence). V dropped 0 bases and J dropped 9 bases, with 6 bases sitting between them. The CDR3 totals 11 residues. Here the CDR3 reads CSAREVGEQFF. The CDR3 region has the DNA TGCAGTGCTAGAGAAGTGGGTGAGCAGTTCTTC.

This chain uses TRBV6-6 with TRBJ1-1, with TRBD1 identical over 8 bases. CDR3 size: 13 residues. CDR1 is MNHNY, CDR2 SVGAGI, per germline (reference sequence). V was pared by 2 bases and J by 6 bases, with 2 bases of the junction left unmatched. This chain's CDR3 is CASSYHRGAEAFF. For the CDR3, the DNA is TGTGCCAGCAGTTACCACAGGGGGGCTGAAGCTTTCTTT.

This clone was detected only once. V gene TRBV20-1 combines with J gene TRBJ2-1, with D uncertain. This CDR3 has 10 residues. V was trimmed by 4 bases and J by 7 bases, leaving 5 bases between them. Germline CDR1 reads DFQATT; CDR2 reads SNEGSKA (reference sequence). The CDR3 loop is CSATVNEQFF. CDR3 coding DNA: TGCAGTGCTACCGTAAATGAGCAGTTCTTC.

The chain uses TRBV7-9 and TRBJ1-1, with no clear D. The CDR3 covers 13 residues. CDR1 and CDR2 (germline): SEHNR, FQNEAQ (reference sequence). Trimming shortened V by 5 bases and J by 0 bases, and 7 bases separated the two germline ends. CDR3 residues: CASSPYMNTEAFF. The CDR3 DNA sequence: TGTGCCAGCAGCCCCTACATGAACACTGAAGCTTTCTTT.

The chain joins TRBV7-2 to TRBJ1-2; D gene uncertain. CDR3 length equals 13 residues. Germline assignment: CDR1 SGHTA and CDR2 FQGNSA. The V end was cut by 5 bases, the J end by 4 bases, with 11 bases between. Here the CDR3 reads CASSPLLGYGYTF. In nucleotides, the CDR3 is TGTGCCAGCAGCCCCCTTTTGGGCTATGGCTACACCTTC.

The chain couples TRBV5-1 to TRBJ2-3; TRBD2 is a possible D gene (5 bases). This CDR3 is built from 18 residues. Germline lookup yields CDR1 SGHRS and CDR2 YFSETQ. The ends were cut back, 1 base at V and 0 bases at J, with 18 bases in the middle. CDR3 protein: CASSLTPGGSTSTDTQYF. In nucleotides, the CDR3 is TGCGCCAGCAGCTTGACGCCAGGAGGATCAACTAGCACAGATACGCAGTATTTT.

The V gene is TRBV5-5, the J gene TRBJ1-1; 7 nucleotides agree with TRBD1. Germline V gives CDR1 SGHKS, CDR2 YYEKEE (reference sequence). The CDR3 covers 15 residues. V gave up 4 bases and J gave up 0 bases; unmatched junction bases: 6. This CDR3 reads CASSTGERMNTEAFF. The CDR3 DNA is TGTGCCAGCAGCACAGGGGAGAGGATGAACACTGAAGCTTTCTTT.